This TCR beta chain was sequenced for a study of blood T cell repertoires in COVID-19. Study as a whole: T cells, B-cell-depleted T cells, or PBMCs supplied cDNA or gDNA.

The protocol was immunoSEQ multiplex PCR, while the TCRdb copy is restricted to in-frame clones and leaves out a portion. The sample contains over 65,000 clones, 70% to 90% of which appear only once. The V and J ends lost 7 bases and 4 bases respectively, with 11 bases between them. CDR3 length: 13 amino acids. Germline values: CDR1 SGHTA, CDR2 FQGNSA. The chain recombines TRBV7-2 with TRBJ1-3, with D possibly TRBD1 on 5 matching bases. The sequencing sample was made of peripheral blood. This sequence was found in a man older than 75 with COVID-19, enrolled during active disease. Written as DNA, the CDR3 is TGTGCCAGCATCCCAAGGACAGGAAACACCATATATTTT. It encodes CASIPRTGNTIYF.